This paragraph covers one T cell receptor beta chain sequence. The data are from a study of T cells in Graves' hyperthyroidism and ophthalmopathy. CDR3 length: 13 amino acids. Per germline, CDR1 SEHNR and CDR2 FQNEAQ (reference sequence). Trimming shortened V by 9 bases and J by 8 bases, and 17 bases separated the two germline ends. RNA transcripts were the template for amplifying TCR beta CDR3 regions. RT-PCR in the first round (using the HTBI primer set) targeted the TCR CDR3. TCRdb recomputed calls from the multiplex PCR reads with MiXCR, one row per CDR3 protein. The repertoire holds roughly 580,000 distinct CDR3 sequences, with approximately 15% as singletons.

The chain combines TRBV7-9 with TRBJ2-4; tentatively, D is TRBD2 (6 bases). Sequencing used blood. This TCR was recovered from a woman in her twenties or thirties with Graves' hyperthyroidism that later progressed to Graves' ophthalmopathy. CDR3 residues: CASAGPPVDIQYF. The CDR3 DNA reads TGTGCCAGTGCGGGACCACCCGTAGACATTCAGTACTTC. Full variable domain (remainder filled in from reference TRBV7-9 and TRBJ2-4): DTGVSQNPRHKITKRGQNVTFRCDPISEHNRLYWYRQTLGQGPEFLTYFQNEAQLEKSRLLSDRFSAERPKGSFSTLEIQRTEQGDSAMYLCASAGPPVDIQYFGAGTRLSVL.